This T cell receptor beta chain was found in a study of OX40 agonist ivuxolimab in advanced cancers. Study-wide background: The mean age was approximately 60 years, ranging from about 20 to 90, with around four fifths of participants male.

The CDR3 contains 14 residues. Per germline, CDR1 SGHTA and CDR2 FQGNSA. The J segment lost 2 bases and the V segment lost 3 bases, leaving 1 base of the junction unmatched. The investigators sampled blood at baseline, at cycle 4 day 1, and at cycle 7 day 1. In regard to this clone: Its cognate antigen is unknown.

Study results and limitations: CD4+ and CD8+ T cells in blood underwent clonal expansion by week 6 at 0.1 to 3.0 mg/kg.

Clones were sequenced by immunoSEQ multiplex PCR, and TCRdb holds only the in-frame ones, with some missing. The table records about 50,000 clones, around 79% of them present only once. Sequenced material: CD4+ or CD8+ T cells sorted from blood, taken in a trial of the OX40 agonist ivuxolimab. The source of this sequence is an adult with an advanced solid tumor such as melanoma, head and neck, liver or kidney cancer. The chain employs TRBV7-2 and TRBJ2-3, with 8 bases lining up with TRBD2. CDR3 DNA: TGTGCCAGCAGCTTCGGACTAGCCACAGATACGCAGTATTTT. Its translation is CASSFGLATDTQYF.